This TCR beta chain is drawn from a study of shared T cell receptors in the human thymus. The method was immunoSEQ multiplex PCR; TCRdb's version includes in-frame clones alone and lacks a portion of them. Among about 500,000 clones listed, around 78% were seen once. The CDR3 totals 15 residues. Between the trimmed V and J ends, which lost 7 bases and 4 bases, there was a span of 17 bases. The germline V gene has CDR1 MNHEY and CDR2 SMNVEV (reference sequence). The sample also formed part of further work on human thymus T cells. That study reports: It was healthy Finnish infants having corrective surgery for congenital heart defects who were the donors. Resected material from corrective heart surgery provided the thymus tissue analysed. The authors found apparently biased V and J gene usage in thymic and blood repertoires. Related research found strongly overlapping thymic repertoires in unrelated individuals.

The chain uses TRBV27 and TRBJ2-1; TRBD2 is a possible D gene (6 bases). The sequence came from a boy under two years old with a congenital heart defect. The specimen sequenced was thymocytes. DNA for the CDR3: TGTGCCAGCACCGGAGGCGGGATGTATTACAATGAGCAGTTCTTC. The encoded protein is CASTGGGMYYNEQFF.